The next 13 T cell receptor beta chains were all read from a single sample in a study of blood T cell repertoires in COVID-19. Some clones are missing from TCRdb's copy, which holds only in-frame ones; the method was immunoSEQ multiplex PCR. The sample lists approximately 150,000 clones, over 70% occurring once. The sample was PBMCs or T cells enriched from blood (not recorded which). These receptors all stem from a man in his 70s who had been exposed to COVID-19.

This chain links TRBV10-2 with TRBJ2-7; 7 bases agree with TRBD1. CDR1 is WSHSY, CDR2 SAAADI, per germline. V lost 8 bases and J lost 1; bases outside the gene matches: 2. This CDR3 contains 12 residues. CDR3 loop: CASLTGSYEQYF. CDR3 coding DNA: TGCGCCAGCTTGACAGGGTCCTACGAGCAGTACTTC.

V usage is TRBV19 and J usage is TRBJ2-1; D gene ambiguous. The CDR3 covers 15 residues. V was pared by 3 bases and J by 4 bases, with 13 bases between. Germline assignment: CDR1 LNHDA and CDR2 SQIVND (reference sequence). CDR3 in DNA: TGTGCCAGTAGTATCTCCCTGGGCGAATACAATGAGCAGTTCTTC. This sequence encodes CASSISLGEYNEQFF.

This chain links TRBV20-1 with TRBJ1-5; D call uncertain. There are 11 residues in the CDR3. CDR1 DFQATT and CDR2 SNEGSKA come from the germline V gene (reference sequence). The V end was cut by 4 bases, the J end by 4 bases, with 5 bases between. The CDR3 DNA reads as TGCAGTGCTACGGGGAATCAGCCCCAGCATTTT. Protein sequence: CSATGNQPQHF.

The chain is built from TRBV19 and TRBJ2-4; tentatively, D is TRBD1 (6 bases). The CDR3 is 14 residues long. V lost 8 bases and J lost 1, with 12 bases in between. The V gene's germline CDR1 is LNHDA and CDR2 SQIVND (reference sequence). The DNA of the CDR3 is TGTGCCAGTGAGGACAGACCTGCCAAAAACATTCAGTACTTC. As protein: CASEDRPAKNIQYF.

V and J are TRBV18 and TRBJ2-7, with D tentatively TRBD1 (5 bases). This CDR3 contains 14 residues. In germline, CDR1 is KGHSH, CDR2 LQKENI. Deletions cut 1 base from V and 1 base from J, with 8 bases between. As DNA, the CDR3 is TGTGCCAGCTCACCACAACAGGATTCCTACGAGCAGTACTTC. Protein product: CASSPQQDSYEQYF.

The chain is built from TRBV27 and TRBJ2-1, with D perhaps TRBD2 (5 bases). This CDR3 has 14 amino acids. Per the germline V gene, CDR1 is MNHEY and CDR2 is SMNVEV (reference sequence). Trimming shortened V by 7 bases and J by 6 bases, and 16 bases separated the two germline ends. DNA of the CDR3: TGTGCCAGCACCCTCGCTGGAGGCCTCAATGAGCAGTTCTTC. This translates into CASTLAGGLNEQFF.

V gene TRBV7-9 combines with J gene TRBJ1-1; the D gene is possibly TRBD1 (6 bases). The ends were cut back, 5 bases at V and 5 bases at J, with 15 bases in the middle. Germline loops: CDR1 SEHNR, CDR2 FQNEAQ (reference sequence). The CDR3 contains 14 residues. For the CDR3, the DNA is TGTGCCAGCAGCCAAGGGGGGGCTAGGACTGAAGCTTTCTTT. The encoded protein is CASSQGGARTEAFF.

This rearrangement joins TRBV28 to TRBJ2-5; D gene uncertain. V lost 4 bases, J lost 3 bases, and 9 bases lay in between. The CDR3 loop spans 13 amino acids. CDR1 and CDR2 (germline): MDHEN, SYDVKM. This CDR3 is CASSWFGEETQYF. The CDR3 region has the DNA TGTGCCAGCAGTTGGTTCGGAGAAGAGACCCAGTACTTC.

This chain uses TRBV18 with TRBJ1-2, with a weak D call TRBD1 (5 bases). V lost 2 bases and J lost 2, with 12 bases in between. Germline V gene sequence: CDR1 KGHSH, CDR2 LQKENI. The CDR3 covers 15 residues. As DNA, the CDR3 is TGTGCCAGCTCACCATCTTCAGGGCGGAACTATGGCTACACCTTC. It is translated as CASSPSSGRNYGYTF.

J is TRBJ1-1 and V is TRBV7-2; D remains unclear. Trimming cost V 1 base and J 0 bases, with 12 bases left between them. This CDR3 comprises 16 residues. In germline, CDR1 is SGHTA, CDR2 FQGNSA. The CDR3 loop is CASSLGTLAMNTEAFF. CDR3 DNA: TGTGCCAGCAGCTTAGGAACTCTCGCCATGAACACTGAAGCTTTCTTT.

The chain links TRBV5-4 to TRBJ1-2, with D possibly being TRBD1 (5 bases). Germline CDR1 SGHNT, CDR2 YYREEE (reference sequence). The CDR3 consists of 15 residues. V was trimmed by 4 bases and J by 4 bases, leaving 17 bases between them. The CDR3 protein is CASSLQQGGPYGYTF. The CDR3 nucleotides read TGTGCCAGCAGCCTCCAGCAGGGAGGCCCCTATGGCTACACCTTC.

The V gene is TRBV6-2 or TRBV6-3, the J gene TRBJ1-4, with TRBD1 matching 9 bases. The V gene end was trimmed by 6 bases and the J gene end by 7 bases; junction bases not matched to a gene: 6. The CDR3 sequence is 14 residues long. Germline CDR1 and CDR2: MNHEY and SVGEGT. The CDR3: CASSSGTGREKLFF. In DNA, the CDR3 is TGTGCCAGCAGCTCCGGGACAGGGCGTGAAAAACTGTTTTTT.

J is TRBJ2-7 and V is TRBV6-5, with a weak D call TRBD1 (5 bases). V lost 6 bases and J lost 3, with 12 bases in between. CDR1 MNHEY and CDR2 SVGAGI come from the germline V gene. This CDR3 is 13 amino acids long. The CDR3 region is CASRGTGYYEQYF. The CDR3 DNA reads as TGTGCCAGCAGAGGCACAGGTTACTACGAGCAGTACTTC.